This T cell receptor (beta chain) originates from a study of cytomegalovirus exposure and HLA in healthy donors. Study information: An earlier analysis identified 110 million or so unique TCR beta sequences in about 179 million T cells. Regarding the study as a whole: The study listed roughly 160 cytomegalovirus-associated TCR beta chains.

In its sample, this clone was seen a few times. The antigen is unknown. It was with 60 Vbeta and 13 Jbeta primers that the PCR ran. Profiled with immunoSEQ multiplex PCR; TCRdb holds only in-frame clones, not every one. The data contain approximately 100,000 clones, roughly a tenth of them singletons. The trim removed 3 bases at V and 1 base at J, leaving 14 bases unmatched. The length of the CDR3 is 19 residues. Germline values: CDR1 MDHEN, CDR2 SYDVKM. This TCR was sampled from a man aged 50 or older in good health and CMV-seropositive. The chain employs TRBV28 and TRBJ2-3; TRBD2 matches 9 bases. Sequencing was performed on PBMCs. CDR3 bases: TGTGCCAGCAGTTTGGGGGCGCTAGCGGGGTTGTGGGGCACAGATACGCAGTATTTT. Translating gives CASSLGALAGLWGTDTQYF.